This paragraph covers one T cell receptor (beta chain) sequence. The CDR3 runs 14 residues. The ends were cut back, 6 bases at V and 5 bases at J, with 16 bases in the middle. The data were taken from a study of Graves' ophthalmopathy and Graves' hyperthyroidism. Scientists amplified the TCR beta CDR3 regions from RNA transcripts. Second-round multiplex PCR came after first-round RT-PCR with HTBI primers. TCRdb reanalysed the multiplex PCR reads using MiXCR and keeps one entry per CDR3 protein. The sample consists of over 150,000 distinct CDR3 sequences, less than 45% of them appearing once. V gene TRBV12-3 or TRBV12-4 combines with J gene TRBJ2-5; the D call may be TRBD1 or TRBD2 (5 bases each). The sequence was obtained from a woman between 40 and 50 years old with Graves' ophthalmopathy. The material sequenced was peripheral blood. The CDR3 here is CASSPTGPGETQYF. As DNA, the CDR3 is TGTGCCAGCAGCCCAACGGGGCCAGGGGAGACCCAGTACTTC.